The clone carrying this T cell receptor (beta chain) was recorded many times. What it binds is not known. This sample is part of a study of HIV-infected patients and healthy controls. Reverse transcription used about 510 ng RNA and constant-region primers for alpha and beta. Alpha and beta chain libraries were made separately by chain-specific third strand synthesis with multiplexing indices. TCRdb reprocessed the 5' RACE reads with MiXCR, giving one entry per CDR3 protein. The table records about 17,000 distinct CDR3 sequences, roughly 9.1% of them present only once. Study-level results: HIV-infected patients and controls differed significantly in mean usage of eight alpha and eight beta V genes.

Whole blood was used without fractionation, so all unsorted peripheral T cells were included. This CDR3 is 12 amino acids long. Germline lookup yields CDR1 MNHNS and CDR2 SASEGT. V was shortened by 6 bases and J by 7 bases, with 10 bases between the two germline ends. This sequence was found in an adult in good health. Specimen: blood. V is TRBV6-1 and J is TRBJ2-1, with D unresolved. In nucleotides, the CDR3 is TGTGCCAGCAGGGTTAGTTATAATGAGCAGTTCTTC. It specifies CASRVSYNEQFF.